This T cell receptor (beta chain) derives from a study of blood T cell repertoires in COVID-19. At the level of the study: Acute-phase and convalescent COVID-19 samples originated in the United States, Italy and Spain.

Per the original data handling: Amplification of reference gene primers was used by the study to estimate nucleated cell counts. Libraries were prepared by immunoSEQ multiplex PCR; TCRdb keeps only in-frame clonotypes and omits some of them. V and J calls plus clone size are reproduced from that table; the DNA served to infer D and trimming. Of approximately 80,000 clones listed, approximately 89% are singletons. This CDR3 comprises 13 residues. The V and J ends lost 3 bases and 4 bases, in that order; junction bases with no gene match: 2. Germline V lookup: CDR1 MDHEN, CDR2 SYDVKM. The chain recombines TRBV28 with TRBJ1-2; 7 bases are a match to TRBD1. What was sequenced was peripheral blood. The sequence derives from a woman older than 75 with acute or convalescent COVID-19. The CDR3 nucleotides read TGTGCCAGCAGTTTGGGACAGAGCTATGGCTACACCTTC. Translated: CASSLGQSYGYTF.